Below are 14 T cell receptor beta chains sequenced from a single sample in a study of T cells in Graves' hyperthyroidism and ophthalmopathy. It was RNA transcripts that yielded the amplified TCR beta CDR3 regions. Carried out on the TCR CDR3, a first-round RT-PCR used the HTBI primer set. Using its own MiXCR run on the multiplex PCR reads, TCRdb lists one record per CDR3 protein. The profile covers 200,000 to 250,000 distinct CDR3 sequences, with approximately 20% appearing a single time and around 43% taken by the ten largest. Specimen: blood. These receptors all come from a man aged 40-50 years with Graves' hyperthyroidism.

This clonotype was detected many times. J is TRBJ1-1 and V is TRBV20-1; TRBD1 aligns across 10 bases. The V gene end was trimmed by 6 bases and the J gene end by 0 bases; junction bases not matched to a gene: 7. The V gene's germline CDR1 is DFQATT and CDR2 SNEGSKA (reference sequence). CDR3 length equals 15 residues. CDR3 region: CSADRQGALNTEAFF. In DNA form, the CDR3 reads TGCAGTGCGGACCGACAGGGGGCTCTGAACACTGAAGCTTTCTTT.

This clonotype was counted many times. The rearrangement links TRBV28 to TRBJ1-1, with no clear D. CDR1 is MDHEN and CDR2 is SYDVKM in the germline V gene. Between the trimmed V and J ends, which lost 5 bases and 2 bases, there was a span of 15 bases. There are 15 residues in the CDR3. The DNA for the CDR3 is TGTGCCAGCAGTCCCCCGAGGTCCACAAACACTGAAGCTTTCTTT. Translated, it gives CASSPPRSTNTEAFF.

In this sample, this clonotype turned up a few times. This chain links TRBV12-3 or TRBV12-4 with TRBJ1-2; D not resolved. This CDR3 contains 12 residues. V lost 3 bases, J lost 8 bases, and 10 bases lay in between. CDR3 amino acids: CASSLANLGYTF. The DNA for the CDR3 is TGTGCCAGCAGTTTGGCAAATTTGGGCTACACCTTC.

This clonotype was counted at least ten times. The chain has TRBV10-3 and TRBJ2-7; TRBD1 or TRBD2 may be the D gene (5 bases each). Germline lookup yields CDR1 ENHRY and CDR2 SYGVKD. This CDR3 has 12 residues. Trimming cost V 7 bases and J 4 bases, with 11 bases left between them. In DNA form, the CDR3 reads TGTGCCATCAATCCTGGGGGATACGAGCAGTACTTC. Residues: CAINPGGYEQYF.

CDR3 in amino acids: CASSPGGQGADTQYF. The CDR3 region has the DNA TGTGCCAGCAGTCCAGGGGGACAGGGGGCAGATACGCAGTATTTT. The chain carries TRBV7-9 and TRBJ2-3; 11 nucleotides agree with TRBD1. This CDR3 is built from 15 residues. Per germline, CDR1 SEHNR and CDR2 FQNEAQ (reference sequence). J lost 4 bases, V lost 6 bases, and 6 bases had no gene match.

In this sample, this clonotype turned up a few times. V usage is TRBV11-2 and J usage is TRBJ2-7; the match to TRBD1 covers 8 bases. The J segment lost 0 bases and the V segment lost 1 base, leaving 8 bases of the junction unmatched. Germline CDR1 SGHAT, CDR2 FQNNGV. This CDR3 has 17 amino acids. The DNA of the CDR3 is TGTGCCAGCAGCTTAGCAACAGGGGGTTTAAGCTCCTACGAGCAGTACTTC. It translates to CASSLATGGLSSYEQYF.

This clonotype has at least ten counts. The rearrangement links TRBV5-1 to TRBJ1-1; maybe TRBD1 (6 bases). The CDR3 sequence is 15 residues long. Per germline, CDR1 SGHRS and CDR2 YFSETQ. V gave up 1 base and J gave up 1 base, with 11 bases separating them. CDR3 DNA sequence: TGCGCCAGCAGCTTGACAGGGTTCGGGAACACTGAAGCTTTCTTT. Amino acid sequence: CASSLTGFGNTEAFF.

This clonotype has ten or more counts. The rearrangement joins TRBV28 to TRBJ2-7, with 15 bases lining up with TRBD2. V lost 4 bases and J lost 3; bases outside the gene matches: 7. The CDR3 length is 17 residues. Germline CDR1 is MDHEN and CDR2 is SYDVKM. Here the CDR3 DNA reads TGTGCCAGCAGTTATGGGACTAGCGGGGGGTCCGGCTACGAGCAGTACTTC. This gives the protein CASSYGTSGGSGYEQYF.

Ten or more counts support this clonotype. V gene TRBV6-1 combines with J gene TRBJ1-5, with 8 bases fitting TRBD1. The CDR3 is 14 residues long. Germline CDR1 and CDR2: MNHNS and SASEGT. V shed 5 bases, J shed 3 bases, and the junction held 3 bases outside the gene matches. The CDR3 DNA sequence: TGTGCCAGCAGTCAGGGACAGGTCAATCAGCCCCAGCATTTT. Its translation: CASSQGQVNQPQHF.

This clonotype has a single count. The V gene is TRBV20-1, the J gene TRBJ1-5; D is perhaps TRBD1 (5 bases). The CDR3 is 13 residues long. Germline V gene lookup returns CDR1 DFQATT and CDR2 SNEGSKA (reference sequence). V dropped 4 bases and J dropped 0 bases, with 7 bases sitting between them. The CDR3 nucleotides are TGCAGTGCTACGACAGATAGCAATCAGCCCCAGCATTTT. Translation: CSATTDSNQPQHF.

The genes are TRBV6-2 or TRBV6-3 and TRBJ2-3, with 15 nucleotides matching TRBD2. The CDR3 is made up of 18 amino acids. V shed 2 bases, J shed 2 bases, and the junction held 5 bases outside the gene matches. CDR1 is MNHEY, CDR2 SVGEGT, per germline. The CDR3: CASSYPGLAGGYTDTQYF. The CDR3 DNA sequence: TGTGCCAGCAGTTACCCGGGACTAGCGGGGGGATACACAGATACGCAGTATTTT.

This clonotype showed up many times. The V and J genes are TRBV5-5 and TRBJ2-7; no clear D gene. Deletions cut 4 bases from V and 3 bases from J, with 14 bases between. The CDR3 extends over 14 amino acids. The germline V gene has CDR1 SGHKS and CDR2 YYEKEE (reference sequence). The CDR3: CASSLELGYYEQYF. The DNA of the CDR3 is TGTGCCAGCAGCCTAGAGCTGGGGTACTACGAGCAGTACTTC.

This clonotype was seen at least ten times. The gene calls are TRBV5-1 and TRBJ2-7, with a possible D match to TRBD2 (6 bases). Germline assignment: CDR1 SGHRS and CDR2 YFSETQ. V was shortened by 0 bases and J by 5 bases, with 12 bases between the two germline ends. The CDR3 has 14 amino acids. CDR3: CASSLGQGGDEQYF. Written as DNA, the CDR3 is TGCGCCAGCAGCTTGGGGCAGGGAGGCGACGAGCAGTACTTC.

This clonotype was recorded at least ten times. The genes are TRBV6-1 and TRBJ1-1, with D perhaps TRBD1 (5 bases). Germline V gives CDR1 MNHNS, CDR2 SASEGT. This CDR3 region has 15 residues. V was clipped by 5 bases and J by 1 base, with 14 bases between them. CDR3: CASSLTQGWNTEAFF. CDR3 nucleotide sequence: TGTGCCAGCAGTTTAACCCAGGGTTGGAACACTGAAGCTTTCTTT.